This TCR beta chain emerged from a study of cytomegalovirus exposure and HLA in healthy donors. Across the whole study: Early released data had 65 million to 100 million unique TCRs, all coming from HLA-typed donors.

Each of the donors was a healthy bone marrow donor. Overall study results and limits: Presence/absence analyses assumed roughly uniform sequencing depth across donors, which may not hold.

Note on this clone: Its specificity is unknown.

The CDR3 is made up of 16 amino acids. Per the germline V gene, CDR1 is SGDLS and CDR2 is YYNGEE. V lost 0 bases to trimming and J lost 9 bases, with 21 bases between them. In the PCR, 60 Vbeta and 13 Jbeta primers were used. Clones were read by immunoSEQ multiplex PCR, and TCRdb kept only the in-frame ones, dropping some. The table lists roughly 100,000 clones, over 9.5% of them singletons. This receptor was identified in a man aged 40-49 years in good health and CMV-seropositive. Sequencing input: PBMCs. The V and J genes are TRBV9 and TRBJ1-2, with D perhaps TRBD1 (5 bases). The CDR3 loop is CASSVGGVDPLTSYTF. In DNA form, the CDR3 reads TGTGCCAGCAGCGTAGGGGGGGTTGACCCGCTAACGAGCTACACCTTC.